The TCR beta chain under discussion was sequenced for a study of blood T cell repertoires in COVID-19. Study-level background: From the United States, Italy and Spain came samples of acute and convalescent COVID-19.

The data were produced by immunoSEQ multiplex PCR, yet TCRdb's version contains in-frame clones alone and is incomplete. This sample yields about 27,000 clones, of which over 75% are seen a single time; 55% to 75% belongs to the top ten. This receptor was obtained from a woman aged 80 or older with acute or convalescent COVID-19. The sample was peripheral blood.

In DNA, the CDR3 is TGTGCCAGCAGCGAACAGGGGCTAGGACACTCCCCTTTCTTT. This sequence encodes CASSEQGLGHSPFF. This chain uses TRBV3-1 (or the pseudogene TRBV3-2) with TRBJ1-1; TRBD1 aligns across 7 bases. J lost 12 bases, V lost 5 bases, and 15 bases had no gene match. Germline V gene lookup returns CDR1 LGHDT and CDR2 YNNKEL (reference sequence). The CDR3 spans 14 residues.